This T cell receptor beta chain originates from a study of Tregs in tolerant kidney transplant recipients. Broader study findings: Activated donor B cell expansion appeared to reveal the most relevant donor-specific TCRbeta repertoire. Validation in larger populations is needed because few patients were studied. This study did not directly address biological reproducibility.

CD4+CD25+CD127- Tregs, CD4+CD25- non-Tregs, CD4 and CD8 cells were sorted. About this clone itself: Its antigen is unidentified.

Sequenced by immunoSEQ multiplex PCR; TCRdb stores in-frame clones only, minus some. This table has some 88,000 clones, about 92% appearing once. The length of the CDR3 is 17 residues. V lost 0 bases to trimming and J lost 8 bases, with 22 bases between them. Sequenced: CD8+ T cells from blood. This rearrangement joins TRBV23-1 to TRBJ1-2; D unclear. TRBV23-1 belongs to the ORF category, with a function that is uncertain. The receptor's source is a human donor in good health. CDR3 loop: CASSQSPSRWATIGYTF. CDR3 sequence (DNA): TGCGCCAGCAGTCAATCCCCGAGTCGGTGGGCTACTATCGGCTACACCTTC.